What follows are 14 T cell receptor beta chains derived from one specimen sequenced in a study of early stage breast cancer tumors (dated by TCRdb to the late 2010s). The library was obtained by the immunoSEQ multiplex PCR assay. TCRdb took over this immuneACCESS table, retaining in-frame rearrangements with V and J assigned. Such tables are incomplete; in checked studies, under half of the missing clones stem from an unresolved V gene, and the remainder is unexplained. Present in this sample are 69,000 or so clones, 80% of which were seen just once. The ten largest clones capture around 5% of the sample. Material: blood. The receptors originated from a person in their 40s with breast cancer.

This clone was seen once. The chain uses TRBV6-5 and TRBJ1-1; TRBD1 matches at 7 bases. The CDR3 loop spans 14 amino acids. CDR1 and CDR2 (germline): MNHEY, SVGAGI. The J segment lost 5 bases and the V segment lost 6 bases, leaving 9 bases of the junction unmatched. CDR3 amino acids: CASRITGVRTEAFF. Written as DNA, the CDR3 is TGTGCCAGCAGGATTACAGGGGTAAGGACTGAAGCTTTCTTT.

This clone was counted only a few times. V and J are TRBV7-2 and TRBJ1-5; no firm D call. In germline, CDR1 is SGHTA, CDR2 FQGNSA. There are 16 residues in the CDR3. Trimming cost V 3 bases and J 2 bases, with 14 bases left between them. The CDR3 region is CASSFSDYSGNQPQHF. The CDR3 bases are TGTGCCAGCAGCTTTTCGGATTATAGTGGCAATCAGCCCCAGCATTTT. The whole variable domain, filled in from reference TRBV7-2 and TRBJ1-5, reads GAGVSQSPSNKVTEKGKDVELRCDPISGHTALYWYRQSLGQGLEFLIYFQGNSAPDKSGLPSDRFSAERTGGSVSTLTIQRTQQEDSAVYLCASSFSDYSGNQPQHFGDGTRLSIL.

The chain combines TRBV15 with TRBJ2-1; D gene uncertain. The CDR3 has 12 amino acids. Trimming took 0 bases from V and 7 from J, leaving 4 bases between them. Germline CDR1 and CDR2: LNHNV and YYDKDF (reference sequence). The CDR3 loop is CATSRDWNEQFF. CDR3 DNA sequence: TGTGCCACCAGCAGAGATTGGAATGAGCAGTTCTTC.

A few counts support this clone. The CDR3 DNA reads TGTGCCTGGTCGAGGGGGCGACGGTACGAGCAGTACTTC. The encoded protein is CAWSRGRRYEQYF. The chain uses TRBV30 and TRBJ2-7, with 7 bases lining up with TRBD1. V gave up 5 bases and J gave up 4 bases; unmatched junction bases: 8. This CDR3 spans 13 amino acids. Germline loops: CDR1 GTSNPN, CDR2 SVGIG (reference sequence).

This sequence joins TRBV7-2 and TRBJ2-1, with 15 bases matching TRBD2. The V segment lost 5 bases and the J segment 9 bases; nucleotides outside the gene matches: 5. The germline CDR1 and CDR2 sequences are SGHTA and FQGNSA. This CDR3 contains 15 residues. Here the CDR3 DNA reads TGTGCCAGCAGCCCACAGGGACTAGCGGGAGGTGAGCAGTTCTTC. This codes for CASSPQGLAGGEQFF. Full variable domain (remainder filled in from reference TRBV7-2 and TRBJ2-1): GAGVSQSPSNKVTEKGKDVELRCDPISGHTALYWYRQSLGQGLEFLIYFQGNSAPDKSGLPSDRFSAERTGGSVSTLTIQRTQQEDSAVYLCASSPQGLAGGEQFFGPGTRLTVL.

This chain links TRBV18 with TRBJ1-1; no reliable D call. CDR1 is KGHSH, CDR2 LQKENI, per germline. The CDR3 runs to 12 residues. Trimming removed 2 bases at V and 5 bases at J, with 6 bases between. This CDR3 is CASSPRDTEAFF. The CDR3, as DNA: TGTGCCAGCTCACCAAGGGATACTGAAGCTTTCTTT. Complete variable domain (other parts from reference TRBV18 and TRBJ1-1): NAGVMQNPRHLVRRRGQEARLRCSPMKGHSHVYWYRQLPEEGLKFMVYLQKENIIDESGMPKERFSAEFPKEGPSILRIQQVVRGDSAAYFCASSPRDTEAFFGQGTRLTVV.

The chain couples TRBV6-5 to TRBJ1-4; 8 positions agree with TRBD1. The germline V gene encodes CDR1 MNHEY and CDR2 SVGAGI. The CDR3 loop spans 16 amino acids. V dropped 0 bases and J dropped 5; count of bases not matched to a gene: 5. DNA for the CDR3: TGTGCCAGCAGTTACTCCAGGGGGCGGACAAATGAAAAACTGTTTTTT. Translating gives CASSYSRGRTNEKLFF.

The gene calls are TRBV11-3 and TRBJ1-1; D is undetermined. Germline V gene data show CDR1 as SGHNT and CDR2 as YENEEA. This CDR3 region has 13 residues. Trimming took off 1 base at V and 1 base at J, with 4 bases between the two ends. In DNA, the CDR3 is TGTGCCAGCAGCTTAGGTCGGAACACTGAAGCTTTCTTT. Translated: CASSLGRNTEAFF.

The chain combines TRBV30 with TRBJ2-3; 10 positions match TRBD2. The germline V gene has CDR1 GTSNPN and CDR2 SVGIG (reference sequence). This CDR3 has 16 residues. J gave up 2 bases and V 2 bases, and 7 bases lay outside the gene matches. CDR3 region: CAWSMGSGRHTDTQYF. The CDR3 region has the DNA TGTGCCTGGAGTATGGGTAGCGGGAGGCACACAGATACGCAGTATTTT. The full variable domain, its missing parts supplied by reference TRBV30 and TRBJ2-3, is SQTIHQWPATLVQPVGSPLSLECTVEGTSNPNLYWYRQAAGRGLQLLFYSVGIGQISSEVPQNLSASRPQDRQFILSSKKLLLSDSGFYLCAWSMGSGRHTDTQYFGPGTRLTVL.

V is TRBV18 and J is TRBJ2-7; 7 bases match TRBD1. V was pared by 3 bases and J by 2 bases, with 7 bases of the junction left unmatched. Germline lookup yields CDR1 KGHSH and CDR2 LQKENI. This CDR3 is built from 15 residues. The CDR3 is CASSPGTANTYEQYF. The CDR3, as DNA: TGTGCCAGCTCACCCGGGACAGCAAATACCTACGAGCAGTACTTC.

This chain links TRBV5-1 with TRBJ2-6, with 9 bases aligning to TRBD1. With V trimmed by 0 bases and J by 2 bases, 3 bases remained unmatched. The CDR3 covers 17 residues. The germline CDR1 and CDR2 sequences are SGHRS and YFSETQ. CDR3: CASSLAGTGTGANVLTF. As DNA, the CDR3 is TGCGCCAGCAGCTTGGCAGGGACAGGGACTGGGGCCAACGTCCTGACTTTC.

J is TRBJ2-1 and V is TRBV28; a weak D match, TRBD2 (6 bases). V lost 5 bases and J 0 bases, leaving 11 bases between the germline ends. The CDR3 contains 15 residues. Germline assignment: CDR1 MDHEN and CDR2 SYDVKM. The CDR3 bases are TGTGCCAGCAGTCCTAGCGCGGGCTCCTACAATGAGCAGTTCTTC. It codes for CASSPSAGSYNEQFF.

The CDR3 DNA is TGTGCCAGCTCGGGCCAGGGGACAGGGGAAAAACTGTTTTTT. Its protein is CASSGQGTGEKLFF. J is TRBJ1-4 and V is TRBV18, with 9 nucleotides matching TRBD1. Germline assignment: CDR1 KGHSH and CDR2 LQKENI. V shed 6 bases and J 8 bases; nucleotides not matched to a gene: 7. The CDR3 loop spans 14 amino acids.

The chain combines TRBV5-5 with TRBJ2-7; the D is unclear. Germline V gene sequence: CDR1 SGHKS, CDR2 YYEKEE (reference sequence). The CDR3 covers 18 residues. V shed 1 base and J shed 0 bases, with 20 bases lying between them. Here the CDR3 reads CASSLKGSSSLTSYEQYF. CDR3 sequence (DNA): TGTGCCAGCAGCTTGAAGGGTTCGAGTAGTCTCACCTCCTACGAGCAGTACTTC.